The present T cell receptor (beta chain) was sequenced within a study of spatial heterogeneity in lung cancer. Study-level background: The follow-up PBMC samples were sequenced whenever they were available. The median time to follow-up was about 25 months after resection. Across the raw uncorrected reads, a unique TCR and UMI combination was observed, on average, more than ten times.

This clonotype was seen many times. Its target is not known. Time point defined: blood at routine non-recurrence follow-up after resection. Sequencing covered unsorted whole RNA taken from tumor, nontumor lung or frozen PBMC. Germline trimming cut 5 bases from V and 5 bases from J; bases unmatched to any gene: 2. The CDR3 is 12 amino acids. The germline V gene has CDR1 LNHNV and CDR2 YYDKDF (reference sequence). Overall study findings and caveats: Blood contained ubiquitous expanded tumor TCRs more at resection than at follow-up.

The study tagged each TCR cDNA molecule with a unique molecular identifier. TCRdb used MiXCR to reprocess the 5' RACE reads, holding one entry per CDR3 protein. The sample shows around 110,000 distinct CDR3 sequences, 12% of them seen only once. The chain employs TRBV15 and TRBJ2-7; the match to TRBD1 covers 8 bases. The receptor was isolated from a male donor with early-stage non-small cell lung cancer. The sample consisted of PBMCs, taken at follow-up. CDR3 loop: CATSYRGNEQYF. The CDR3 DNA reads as TGTGCCACCAGCTACAGGGGGAACGAGCAGTACTTC.